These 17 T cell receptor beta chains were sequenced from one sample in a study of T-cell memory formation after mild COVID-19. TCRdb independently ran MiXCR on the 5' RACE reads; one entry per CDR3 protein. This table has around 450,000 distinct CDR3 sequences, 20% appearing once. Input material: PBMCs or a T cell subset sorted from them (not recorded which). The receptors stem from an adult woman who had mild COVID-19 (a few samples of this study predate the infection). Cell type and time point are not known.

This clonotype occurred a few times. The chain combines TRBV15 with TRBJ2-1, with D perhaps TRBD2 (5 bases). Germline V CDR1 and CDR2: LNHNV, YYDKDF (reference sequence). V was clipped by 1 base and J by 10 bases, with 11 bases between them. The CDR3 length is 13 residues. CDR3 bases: TGTGCCACCAGCAGAGTTCCAAGCGGAGAGCAGTTCTTC. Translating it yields CATSRVPSGEQFF.

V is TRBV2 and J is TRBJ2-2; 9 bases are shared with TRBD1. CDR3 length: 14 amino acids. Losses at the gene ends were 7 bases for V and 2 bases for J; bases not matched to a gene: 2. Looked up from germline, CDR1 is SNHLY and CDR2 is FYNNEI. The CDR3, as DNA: TGTGCCAGCAAGGGACAGGGAAACACCGGGGAGCTGTTTTTT. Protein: CASKGQGNTGELFF.

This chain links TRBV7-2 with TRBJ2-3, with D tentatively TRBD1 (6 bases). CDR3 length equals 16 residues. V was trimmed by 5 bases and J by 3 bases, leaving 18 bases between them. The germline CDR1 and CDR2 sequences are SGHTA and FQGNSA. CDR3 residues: CASSPRGRAGTDTQYF. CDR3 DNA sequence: TGTGCCAGCAGCCCCAGGGGCAGAGCTGGGACAGATACGCAGTATTTT.

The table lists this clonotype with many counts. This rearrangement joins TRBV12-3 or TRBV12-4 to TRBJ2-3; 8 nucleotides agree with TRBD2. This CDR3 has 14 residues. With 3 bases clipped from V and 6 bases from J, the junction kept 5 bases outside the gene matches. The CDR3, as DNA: TGTGCCAGCAGTTTGGGACTAGATAGGGATACGCAGTATTTT. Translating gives CASSLGLDRDTQYF.

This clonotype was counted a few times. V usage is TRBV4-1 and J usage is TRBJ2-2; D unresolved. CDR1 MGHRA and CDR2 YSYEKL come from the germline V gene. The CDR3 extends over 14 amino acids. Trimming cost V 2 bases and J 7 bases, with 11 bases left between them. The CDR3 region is CASSQPRVGGELFF. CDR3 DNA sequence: TGCGCCAGCAGCCAACCAAGGGTCGGCGGGGAGCTGTTTTTT.

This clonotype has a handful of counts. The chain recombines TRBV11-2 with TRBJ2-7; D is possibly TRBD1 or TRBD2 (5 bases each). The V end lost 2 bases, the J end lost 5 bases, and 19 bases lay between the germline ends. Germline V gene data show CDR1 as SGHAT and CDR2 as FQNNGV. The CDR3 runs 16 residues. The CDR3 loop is CASSLRDPGTPNEQYF. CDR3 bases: TGTGCCAGCAGCTTAAGGGATCCCGGGACCCCCAACGAGCAGTACTTC.

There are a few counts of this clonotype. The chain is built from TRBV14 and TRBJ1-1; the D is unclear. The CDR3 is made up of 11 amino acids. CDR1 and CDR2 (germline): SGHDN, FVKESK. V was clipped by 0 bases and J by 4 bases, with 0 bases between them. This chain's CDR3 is CASSQDTEAFF. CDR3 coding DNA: TGTGCCAGCAGCCAAGACACTGAAGCTTTCTTT.

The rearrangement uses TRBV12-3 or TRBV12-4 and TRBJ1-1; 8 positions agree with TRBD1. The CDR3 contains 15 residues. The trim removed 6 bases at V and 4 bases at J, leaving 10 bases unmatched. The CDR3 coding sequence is TGTGCCAGCAGGCCTACCGGAACAGGGGGCACTGAAGCTTTCTTT. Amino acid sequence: CASRPTGTGGTEAFF.

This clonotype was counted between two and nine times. The CDR3 loop is CASSVDISPFTEAFF. CDR3 DNA sequence: TGTGCCAGTAGTGTGGACATTAGCCCTTTCACTGAAGCTTTCTTT. V and J are TRBV19 and TRBJ1-1, with D perhaps TRBD1 (5 bases). The CDR3 sequence is 15 residues long. Germline values: CDR1 LNHDA, CDR2 SQIVND (reference sequence). V was clipped by 5 bases and J by 4 bases, with 17 bases between them.

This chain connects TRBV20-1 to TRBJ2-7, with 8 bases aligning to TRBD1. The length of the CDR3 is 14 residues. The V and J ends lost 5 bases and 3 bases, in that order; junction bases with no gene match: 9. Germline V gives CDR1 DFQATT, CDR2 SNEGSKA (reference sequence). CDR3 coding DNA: TGCAGTGCTGAGACGGGACAGGCGCTCTACGAGCAGTACTTC. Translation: CSAETGQALYEQYF.

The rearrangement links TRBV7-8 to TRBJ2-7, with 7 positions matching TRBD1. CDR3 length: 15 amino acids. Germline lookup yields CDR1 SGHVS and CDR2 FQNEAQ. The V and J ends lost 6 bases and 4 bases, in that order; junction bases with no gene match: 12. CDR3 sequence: CASRGSGGQLYEQYF. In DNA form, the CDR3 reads TGTGCCAGCAGGGGGTCAGGGGGACAATTATACGAGCAGTACTTC.

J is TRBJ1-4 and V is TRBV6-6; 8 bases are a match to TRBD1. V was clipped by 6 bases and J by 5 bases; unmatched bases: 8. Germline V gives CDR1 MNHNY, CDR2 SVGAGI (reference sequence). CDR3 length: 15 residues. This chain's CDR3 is CASSTGTGKNEKLFF. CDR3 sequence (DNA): TGTGCCAGCAGCACGGGGACAGGAAAAAATGAAAAACTGTTTTTT.

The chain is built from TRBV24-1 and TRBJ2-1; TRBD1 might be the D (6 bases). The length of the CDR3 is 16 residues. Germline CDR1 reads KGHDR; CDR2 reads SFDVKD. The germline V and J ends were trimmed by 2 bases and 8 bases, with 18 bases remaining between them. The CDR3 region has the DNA TGTGCCACCAGTGATTCCCCACACAGGGTCCGGGATGAGCAGTTCTTC. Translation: CATSDSPHRVRDEQFF.

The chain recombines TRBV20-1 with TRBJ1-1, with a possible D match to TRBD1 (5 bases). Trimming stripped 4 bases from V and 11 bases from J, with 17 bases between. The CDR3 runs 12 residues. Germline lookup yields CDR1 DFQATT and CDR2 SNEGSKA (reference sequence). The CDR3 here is CSATAQDRHAFF. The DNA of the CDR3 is TGCAGTGCTACGGCCCAAGACAGACATGCTTTCTTT.

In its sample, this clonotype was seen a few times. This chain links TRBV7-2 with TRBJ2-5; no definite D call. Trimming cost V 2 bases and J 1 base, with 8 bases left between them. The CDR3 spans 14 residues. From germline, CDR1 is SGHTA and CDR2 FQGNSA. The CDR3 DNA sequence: TGTGCCAGCAGCTTATTCTCTCTCCAAGAGACCCAGTACTTC. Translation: CASSLFSLQETQYF.

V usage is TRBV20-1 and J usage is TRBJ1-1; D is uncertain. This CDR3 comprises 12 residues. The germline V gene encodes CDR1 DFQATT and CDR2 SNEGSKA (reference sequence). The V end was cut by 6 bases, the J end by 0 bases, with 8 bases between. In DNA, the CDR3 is TGCAGTGCCAACAGAGTGAACACTGAAGCTTTCTTT. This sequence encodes CSANRVNTEAFF.

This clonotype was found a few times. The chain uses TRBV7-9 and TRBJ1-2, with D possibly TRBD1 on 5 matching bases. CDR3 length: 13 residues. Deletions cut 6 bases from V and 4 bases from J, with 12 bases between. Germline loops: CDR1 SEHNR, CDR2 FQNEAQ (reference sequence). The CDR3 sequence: CASRSGQSYGYTF. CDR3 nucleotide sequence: TGTGCCAGCAGATCCGGACAAAGCTATGGCTACACCTTC. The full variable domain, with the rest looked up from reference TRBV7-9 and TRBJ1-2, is DTGVSQNPRHKITKRGQNVTFRCDPISEHNRLYWYRQTLGQGPEFLTYFQNEAQLEKSRLLSDRFSAERPKGSFSTLEIQRTEQGDSAMYLCASRSGQSYGYTFGSGTRLTVV.